The 14 T cell receptor beta chains given below trace back to one sample, sequenced in a study of shared clonotypes between healthy human individuals. Naive CD8 cells lacked CD45RO, underwent positive selection for CCR7 and left out terminally differentiated effector memory CD45RA+ cells. TCRdb keeps only in-frame clones here, not all; method: immunoSEQ multiplex PCR. The data show under 1 million clones, 80% to 95% seen once. Sequences were obtained from naive CD8+ T cells sorted from blood. All receptors come from a young man in good health.

The table lists this clone with a count of one. The rearrangement uses TRBV9 and TRBJ2-3; tentatively, D is TRBD1 (6 bases). Germline loops: CDR1 SGDLS, CDR2 YYNGEE. CDR3 size: 15 residues. V shed 4 bases and J shed 2 bases, with 14 bases lying between them. The CDR3 coding sequence is TGTGCCAGCAGCATAACGGGACACAACACAGATACGCAGTATTTT. Protein: CASSITGHNTDTQYF.

This clone was counted a single time. The gene calls are TRBV6-5 and TRBJ1-4, with 7 bases matching TRBD1. The trim removed 2 bases at V and 4 bases at J, leaving 4 bases unmatched. CDR1 MNHEY and CDR2 SVGAGI come from the germline V gene. This CDR3 has 15 amino acids. CDR3 amino acids: CASSYTGQLNEKLFF. Here the CDR3 DNA reads TGTGCCAGCAGTTACACGGGACAGCTTAATGAAAAACTGTTTTTT.

This clone was seen once. This rearrangement joins TRBV5-6 to TRBJ1-1; D might be TRBD1 (6 bases). The CDR3 runs 16 residues. V gave up 4 bases and J gave up 8 bases, with 24 bases separating them. The germline V gene encodes CDR1 SGHDT and CDR2 YYEEEE. The CDR3 DNA reads as TGTGCCAGCAGCCCAGGACTTTACAAAGGGGGTTGGGAAGCTTTCTTT. This encodes CASSPGLYKGGWEAFF. The complete variable domain, with remaining parts taken from reference TRBV5-6 and TRBJ1-1, reads DAGVTQSPTHLIKTRGQQVTLRCSPKSGHDTVSWYQQALGQGPQFIFQYYEEEERQRGNFPDRFSGHQFPNYSSELNVNALLLGDSALYLCASSPGLYKGGWEAFFGQGTRLTVV.

This chain uses TRBV13 with TRBJ2-1; tentative D call: TRBD2 (5 bases). Germline assignment: CDR1 PRHDT and CDR2 FYEKMQ (reference sequence). The CDR3 is 13 amino acids. V lost 1 base and J lost 10, with 11 bases in between. This CDR3 reads CASSLESGREQFF. CDR3 in DNA: TGTGCCAGCAGCTTAGAGAGCGGCCGGGAGCAGTTCTTC.

V usage is TRBV29-1 and J usage is TRBJ2-7; D tentatively fits TRBD1 or TRBD2 (5 bases each). The CDR3 runs 14 residues. Germline CDR1 reads SQVTM; CDR2 reads ANQGSEA. V was pared by 8 bases and J by 6 bases, with 23 bases between. CDR3 residues: CSTVAGTDTGEQYF. For the CDR3, the DNA is TGCAGCACTGTGGCCGGGACCGATACTGGCGAGCAGTACTTC.

The count of this clone is one. This chain links TRBV10-3 with TRBJ1-1, with D tentatively TRBD1 (5 bases). CDR3 size: 13 residues. Trimming cost V 10 bases and J 0 bases, with 12 bases left between them. Germline V gene lookup returns CDR1 ENHRY and CDR2 SYGVKD. The CDR3 nucleotides are TGTGCCACCCTAGACAGCGTGAACACTGAAGCTTTCTTT. Its protein product is CATLDSVNTEAFF.

The DNA of the CDR3 is TGCGCCAGCAGCTGGGGACTAGCGCCTTACAATGAGCAGTTCTTC. It yields the protein CASSWGLAPYNEQFF. The chain joins TRBV5-1 to TRBJ2-1; 10 bases are shared with TRBD2. This CDR3 comprises 15 residues. V lost 3 bases to trimming and J lost 4 bases; unmatched junction nucleotides: 4. Germline V gene data show CDR1 as SGHRS and CDR2 as YFSETQ.

The chain carries TRBV4-1 and TRBJ2-1; TRBD2 matches at 7 bases. This CDR3 region has 18 residues. Germline loops: CDR1 MGHRA, CDR2 YSYEKL. In DNA, the CDR3 is TGCGCAAAAGGGGATCCAGCGGGATGTGGTCAGGGCAACAATGAGCAGTTCTTC. Translated: CAKGDPAGCGQGNNEQFF.

The chain employs TRBV7-9 and TRBJ2-5; TRBD2 matches 14 bases. CDR3 size: 18 residues. Germline V gene data show CDR1 as SEHNR and CDR2 as FQNEAQ (reference sequence). V trimming: 5 bases; J trimming: 2 bases; junction bases outside the gene matches: 10. The CDR3 DNA follows: TGTGCCAGCAGCACAGGACTAGCGGGAGGACCAATTCAAGAGACCCAGTACTTC. Translation: CASSTGLAGGPIQETQYF.

This clone was observed many times. The chain recombines TRBV4-1 with TRBJ2-1; D not certain. The V gene's germline CDR1 is MGHRA and CDR2 YSYEKL. Trimming left V 2 bases short and J 7 bases short, with 12 bases between. The CDR3 has 14 residues. As DNA, the CDR3 is TGCGCCAGCAGCCAAATTGCCTCGTGGAATGAGCAGTTCTTC. It translates to CASSQIASWNEQFF.

V usage is TRBV7-9 and J usage is TRBJ2-7, with TRBD2 matching 11 bases. Germline trimming cut 2 bases from V and 4 bases from J; bases unmatched to any gene: 7. This CDR3 spans 16 amino acids. The V gene's germline CDR1 is SEHNR and CDR2 FQNEAQ (reference sequence). CDR3 residues: CASSLRTSGSSYEQYF. Here the CDR3 DNA reads TGTGCCAGCAGCTTACGTACTAGCGGGAGTTCGTACGAGCAGTACTTC. The full variable domain, its missing parts supplied by reference TRBV7-9 and TRBJ2-7, is DTGVSQNPRHKITKRGQNVTFRCDPISEHNRLYWYRQTLGQGPEFLTYFQNEAQLEKSRLLSDRFSAERPKGSFSTLEIQRTEQGDSAMYLCASSLRTSGSSYEQYFGPGTRLTVT.

Concerning this clone itself: One junction end does not reproduce the germline sequence, and a read error may be involved. The J gene is TRBJ2-1, the V gene TRBV11-2; TRBD2 aligns across 12 bases. Germline loops: CDR1 SGHAT, CDR2 FQNNGV. This CDR3 spans 16 amino acids. The CDR3 region is CASSSGLAGLYDEQFF. DNA for the CDR3: TGTGCCAGCAGCTCAGGACTAGCGGGACTCTACGATGAGCAGTTCTTC. Full variable domain (remainder filled in from reference TRBV11-2 and TRBJ2-1): EAGVAQSPRYKIIEKRQSVAFWCNPISGHATLYWYQQILGQGPKLLIQFQNNGVVDDSQLPKDRFSAERLKGVDSTLKIQPAKLEDSAVYLCASSSGLAGLYDEQFFGPGTRLTVL.

This chain connects TRBV30 to TRBJ2-5; no clear D. The V gene lost 1 base and the J gene lost 5 bases, with 5 bases spanning the gap. Germline V CDR1 and CDR2: GTSNPN, SVGIG (reference sequence). The CDR3 is 11 residues long. The CDR3 spells CAWSDRETQYF. The CDR3 DNA is TGTGCCTGGAGTGACCGGGAGACCCAGTACTTC.

The V and J genes are TRBV27 and TRBJ2-3, with a weak D call TRBD2 (7 bases). V was clipped by 4 bases and J by 4 bases, with 33 bases between them. The length of the CDR3 is 21 residues. Germline values: CDR1 MNHEY, CDR2 SMNVEV (reference sequence). Here the CDR3 reads CASSSRRAGVGGSYPPDTQYF. As DNA, the CDR3 is TGTGCCAGCAGTTCCCGGAGGGCAGGGGTGGGCGGGAGCTATCCACCAGATACGCAGTATTTT.